Following are 2 T cell receptor beta chains from one sample sequenced in a study of T cells in Graves' hyperthyroidism and ophthalmopathy. RNA transcripts provided the source from which TCR beta CDR3 regions were amplified. Researchers ran a first-round RT-PCR on the TCR CDR3 using the HTBI primer set. TCRdb re-called the multiplex PCR reads with MiXCR, one entry per CDR3 protein. There are a few hundred thousand distinct CDR3 sequences in the sample; 16% occur only once, and about 31% lies in the top ten. Sequenced material: blood. The receptors originated from a woman aged 25 to 45 with Graves' ophthalmopathy.

This clonotype appeared many times. J is TRBJ2-2 and V is TRBV30; TRBD1 is a possible D gene (5 bases). In germline, CDR1 is GTSNPN, CDR2 SVGIG (reference sequence). CDR3 length equals 14 residues. Trimming removed 2 bases from V and 1 base from J, with 8 bases in between. As DNA, the CDR3 is TGTGCCTGGAGTTCTGACAGGAACACCGGGGAGCTGTTTTTT. Its protein product is CAWSSDRNTGELFF.

This clonotype was observed a handful of times. The CDR3 DNA is TGTGCCAGTAGCTTTTTGGCTTCAACAGGGTTCGGTGATACGCAGTATTTT. Its translation is CASSFLASTGFGDTQYF. V and J are TRBV19 and TRBJ2-3; D may be TRBD1 (6 bases). This CDR3 contains 17 residues. Germline CDR1 is LNHDA and CDR2 is SQIVND (reference sequence). V gave up 6 bases and J gave up 6 bases, with 25 bases separating them.